This T cell receptor (beta chain) came from a study of blood T cell repertoires in COVID-19. At the level of the study: Acute and convalescent COVID-19 samples came from the United States, Italy and Spain.

As handled by the study authors: Reference gene primer amplification yielded estimated nucleated cell counts. The assay was immunoSEQ multiplex PCR, and TCRdb's table has in-frame clones only and misses some. Clonal size and the V and J genes are those of that table, whereas D and trimming came from the DNA. There are roughly 230,000 clones in the sample; approximately 85% occur only once, and 5.1% lies in the top ten. This CDR3 contains 14 residues. Trimming shortened V by 3 bases and J by 1 base, and 6 bases separated the two germline ends. Germline V gene lookup returns CDR1 KGHSH and CDR2 LQKENI.

This TCR was recovered from a man over 45 with COVID-19, enrolled during active disease. The chain employs TRBV18 and TRBJ2-2; D ambiguous. The material sequenced was peripheral blood. The CDR3 nucleotides are TGTGCCAGCTCACCTTCCGTGAACACCGGGGAGCTGTTTTTT. This translates into CASSPSVNTGELFF.